This T cell receptor (beta chain) emerged from a study of technical replicates of blood from a few donors. This clone showed up just once. CDR3 size: 15 residues. V lost 2 bases to trimming and J lost 1 base, with 11 bases between them. CDR1 and CDR2 (germline): SGHVS, FQNEAQ. TCRdb keeps only in-frame clones here, not all; method: immunoSEQ multiplex PCR. The table records approximately 85,000 clones, 94% of them present only once. Sequencing was done on a sample of T cells isolated from PBMCs. The clonotype comes from a human donor in good health. The chain joins TRBV7-8 to TRBJ2-5; D is unclear. This chain's CDR3 is CASSLTLDSQETQYF. CDR3 coding DNA: TGTGCCAGCAGCTTAACCCTAGACTCCCAAGAGACCCAGTACTTC.